These 31 T cell receptor beta chains came from one sample sequenced in a study of OX40 agonist ivuxolimab in advanced cancers. Sequencing used immunoSEQ multiplex PCR; TCRdb keeps in-frame clones, though not all of them. The sample consists of about 12,000 clones, around 80% of them appearing once. Sequencing used CD4+ or CD8+ T cells sorted from blood, obtained in a trial of the OX40 agonist ivuxolimab. The receptors come from an adult with an advanced solid tumor such as melanoma, head and neck, liver or kidney cancer.

The rearrangement uses TRBV29-1 and TRBJ2-7, with a tentative D call TRBD2 (5 bases). Deletions cut 0 bases from V and 7 bases from J, with 19 bases between. Germline V CDR1 and CDR2: SQVTM, ANQGSEA. The CDR3 contains 15 residues. CDR3 in DNA: TGCAGCGTTGAAGAGCGGTCGAGTCCGACGGGGGAGCAGTACTTC. This sequence encodes CSVEERSSPTGEQYF.

The V gene is TRBV7-9, the J gene TRBJ1-2; D is undetermined. This CDR3 spans 15 amino acids. Trimming took off 3 bases at V and 8 bases at J, with 19 bases between the two ends. CDR1 and CDR2 from the germline V gene are SEHNR and FQNEAQ (reference sequence). The CDR3 DNA reads TGTGCCAGCAGCTTTGCTGAAAGGATGTACTCCGGCTACACCTTC. It translates to CASSFAERMYSGYTF.

V is TRBV9 and J is TRBJ2-7; TRBD1 agrees at 7 bases. Germline values: CDR1 SGDLS, CDR2 YYNGEE. V trimming: 3 bases; J trimming: 0 bases; junction bases outside the gene matches: 3. The CDR3 contains 14 residues. The CDR3 sequence: CASSATGTSYEQYF. Here the CDR3 DNA reads TGTGCCAGCAGCGCGACAGGGACCTCCTACGAGCAGTACTTC.

This chain joins TRBV7-3 and TRBJ2-5; D is uncertain. Trimming cost V 5 bases and J 1 base, with 14 bases left between them. The germline CDR1 and CDR2 sequences are SGHTA and FQGTGA. The CDR3 sequence is 15 residues long. The CDR3 protein is CASSPVGGTQETQYF. The CDR3 region has the DNA TGTGCCAGCAGCCCCGTGGGCGGAACCCAAGAGACCCAGTACTTC.

The rearrangement uses TRBV28 and TRBJ2-7; tentatively, D is TRBD2 (5 bases). V dropped 5 bases and J dropped 0 bases, with 23 bases sitting between them. Germline loops: CDR1 MDHEN, CDR2 SYDVKM. The CDR3 consists of 18 residues. The CDR3, as DNA: TGTGCCAGCAGTATTCCTCCCTTAGTATTAGCGACCTCCTACGAGCAGTACTTC. Its translation: CASSIPPLVLATSYEQYF.

The chain carries TRBV11-1 and TRBJ2-1, with D tentatively TRBD2 (5 bases). V lost 7 bases and J lost 0, with 10 bases in between. The CDR3 covers 14 residues. Germline loops: CDR1 SGHAT, CDR2 FQDESV (reference sequence). CDR3 protein: CASTSGSSYNEQFF. The CDR3 DNA is TGTGCCAGCACCTCGGGGAGCTCCTACAATGAGCAGTTCTTC.

The gene calls are TRBV29-1 and TRBJ2-2; TRBD1 aligns across 7 bases. Germline V lookup: CDR1 SQVTM, CDR2 ANQGSEA. This CDR3 comprises 16 residues. V trimming: 1 base; J trimming: 0 bases; junction bases outside the gene matches: 5. CDR3 sequence reads: CSVEGSGTANTGELFF. The CDR3 DNA is TGCAGCGTTGAAGGCTCCGGGACAGCGAACACCGGGGAGCTGTTTTTT.

The chain links TRBV19 to TRBJ2-1; D gene uncertain. Germline CDR1 and CDR2: LNHDA and SQIVND (reference sequence). The V end was cut by 0 bases, the J end by 3 bases, with 9 bases between. This CDR3 comprises 15 residues. The CDR3 nucleotides are TGTGCCAGTAGTATAGATGGTGGTAGCTACAATGAGCAGTTCTTC. The encoded protein is CASSIDGGSYNEQFF.

This chain joins TRBV6-4 and TRBJ2-1; D is perhaps TRBD2 (6 bases). The V end was cut by 5 bases, the J end by 2 bases, with 13 bases between. This CDR3 has 15 residues. Germline V CDR1 and CDR2: MRHNA, SNTAGT. CDR3 nucleotides: TGTGCCAGCAGTAAAAGACTAGATCCCTACAATGAGCAGTTCTTC. Residues: CASSKRLDPYNEQFF.

The genes are TRBV9 and TRBJ2-2, with D perhaps assigned TRBD1 or TRBD2 (5 bases each). The CDR3 runs to 16 residues. V lost 4 bases, J lost 2 bases, and 15 bases lay in between. The germline CDR1 and CDR2 sequences are SGDLS and YYNGEE. CDR3 in amino acids: CASSLHRDHNTGELFF. The CDR3 DNA is TGTGCCAGCAGCCTCCACCGGGACCACAACACCGGGGAGCTGTTTTTT.

The chain carries TRBV28 and TRBJ1-1; no clear D gene. CDR1 is MDHEN, CDR2 SYDVKM, per germline. With 3 bases removed from V and 1 base from J, the gap between germline ends came to 9 bases. The CDR3 covers 14 residues. The CDR3 DNA reads as TGTGCCAGCAGTTTTTTCCGGGGGAACACTGAAGCTTTCTTT. It is translated as CASSFFRGNTEAFF.

As regards this clone: Relative to the germline gene, one junction end is altered; a read error may explain this. The V gene is TRBV7-7, the J gene TRBJ2-1; D gene ambiguous. The CDR3 runs to 15 residues. CDR1 is SSHAT, CDR2 FNYEAQ, per germline (reference sequence). This CDR3 reads CASSLAENPYNEQFF. DNA of the CDR3: TGTGCTAGCAGCTTAGCAGAGAACCCCTACAATGAGCAGTTCTTC.

This chain connects TRBV9 to TRBJ2-7; possibly TRBD1 or TRBD2 for D (5 bases each). The CDR3 loop spans 14 amino acids. Trimming pared 0 bases from V and 4 bases from J, leaving 11 bases between. Looked up from germline, CDR1 is SGDLS and CDR2 is YYNGEE. Written as DNA, the CDR3 is TGTGCCAGCAGCGTAGGAGGGACCGGGTACGAGCAGTACTTC. Its translation: CASSVGGTGYEQYF.

Only a few counts were recorded for this clone. V and J are TRBV28 and TRBJ1-5; 7 nucleotides agree with TRBD1. The CDR3 spans 14 residues. Germline-derived CDR1 and CDR2 are MDHEN and SYDVKM. V lost 5 bases and J lost 7; bases outside the gene matches: 8. The CDR3 is CASSPTGRKQPQHF. In DNA, the CDR3 is TGTGCCAGCAGTCCGACAGGGCGGAAACAGCCCCAGCATTTT.

J is TRBJ2-7 and V is TRBV14; possibly TRBD1 for D (6 bases). The CDR3 covers 15 residues. CDR1 and CDR2 (germline): SGHDN, FVKESK. V shed 3 bases and J shed 3 bases, with 15 bases lying between them. CDR3 nucleotides: TGTGCCAGCAGCCAGACCCCGGCAGGGGACTACGAGCAGTACTTC. Translation: CASSQTPAGDYEQYF.

J is TRBJ2-1 and V is TRBV7-9, with D uncertain. This CDR3 comprises 19 residues. V lost 4 bases and J 1 base, leaving 23 bases between the germline ends. Looked up from germline, CDR1 is SEHNR and CDR2 is FQNEAQ (reference sequence). The CDR3 loop is CASSSMRPDPTSSYNEQFF. The CDR3 nucleotides read TGTGCCAGCAGCTCCATGAGACCAGATCCGACCTCATCCTACAATGAGCAGTTCTTC.

This chain joins TRBV28 and TRBJ2-3, with 11 bases lining up with TRBD2. V lost 4 bases, J lost 4 bases, and 4 bases stayed unmatched. Germline V CDR1 and CDR2: MDHEN, SYDVKM. The CDR3 has 15 residues. CDR3 coding DNA: TGTGCCAGCAGTTGGGGGACTAGCGGCCCAGATACGCAGTATTTT. It is translated as CASSWGTSGPDTQYF.

The table lists this clone with a count of one. The J gene is TRBJ2-7, the V gene TRBV15, with 13 bases identical to TRBD2. The CDR3 sequence is 16 residues long. Germline CDR1 LNHNV, CDR2 YYDKDF (reference sequence). V gave up 3 bases and J gave up 3 bases; unmatched junction bases: 5. CDR3 DNA sequence: TGTGCCACCAGCAGGGATGGACTAGCGGGAGTCTACGAGCAGTACTTC. Protein: CATSRDGLAGVYEQYF.

The CDR3 is CASGPPWTGTSYNEQFF. The CDR3 DNA is TGTGCTAGTGGTCCCCCGTGGACAGGGACTTCCTACAATGAGCAGTTCTTC. The J gene is TRBJ2-1, the V gene TRBV12-5; 8 positions match TRBD1. Germline trimming cut 5 bases from V and 1 base from J; bases unmatched to any gene: 10. The CDR3 spans 17 residues. The V gene's germline CDR1 is LGHNT and CDR2 FRNRAP.

This clone has more than one count but fewer than ten. The rearrangement joins TRBV9 to TRBJ2-3, with D unresolved. The CDR3 has 12 residues. The V end was cut by 5 bases, the J end by 5 bases, with 9 bases between. Per germline, CDR1 SGDLS and CDR2 YYNGEE. In DNA, the CDR3 is TGTGCCAGCAGAGGGCGAGGAGATACGCAGTATTTT. It translates to CASRGRGDTQYF.

The chain combines TRBV6-6 with TRBJ2-1; TRBD2 agrees at 10 bases. V dropped 2 bases and J dropped 6; count of bases not matched to a gene: 4. CDR1 and CDR2 from the germline V gene are MNHNY and SVGAGI (reference sequence). This CDR3 is built from 15 residues. CDR3 region: CASSYMASGSNEQFF. The CDR3 nucleotides are TGTGCCAGCAGTTACATGGCTAGCGGGAGCAATGAGCAGTTCTTC.

CDR3 loop: CASSPPGERNTEAFF. The CDR3 DNA reads TGTGCCAGCAGTCCACCGGGGGAAAGGAACACTGAAGCTTTCTTT. The chain combines TRBV13 with TRBJ1-1; the D gene is possibly TRBD1 (5 bases). Trimming left V 6 bases short and J 1 base short, with 15 bases between. The length of the CDR3 is 15 residues. Germline lookup yields CDR1 PRHDT and CDR2 FYEKMQ (reference sequence). Together with reference TRBV13 and TRBJ1-1, the CDR3 gives the full variable domain: AAGVIQSPRHLIKEKRETATLKCYPIPRHDTVYWYQQGPGQDPQFLISFYEKMQSDKGSIPDRFSAQQFSDYHSELNMSSLELGDSALYFCASSPPGERNTEAFFGQGTRLTVV.

A few counts support this clone. The chain combines TRBV19 with TRBJ2-7, with 10 nucleotides matching TRBD2. This CDR3 has 13 residues. Per the germline V gene, CDR1 is LNHDA and CDR2 is SQIVND (reference sequence). V gave up 11 bases and J gave up 3 bases; unmatched junction bases: 7. The CDR3 sequence: CAPRLAGDYEQYF. In DNA form, the CDR3 reads TGTGCCCCGCGGCTAGCGGGAGACTACGAGCAGTACTTC.

This clone is medium-sized within its sample. The rearrangement joins TRBV2 to TRBJ2-5; D is uncertain. Per germline, CDR1 SNHLY and CDR2 FYNNEI. V dropped 7 bases and J dropped 1 base, with 10 bases sitting between them. The CDR3 is 13 amino acids. The chain's CDR3 is CASNEWSQETQYF. The CDR3 bases are TGTGCCAGCAATGAGTGGTCCCAAGAGACCCAGTACTTC.

This chain uses TRBV6-4 with TRBJ2-1; D call uncertain. V lost 4 bases to trimming and J lost 3 bases, with 10 bases between them. The CDR3 length is 14 residues. CDR1 is MRHNA, CDR2 SNTAGT, per germline. Here the CDR3 DNA reads TGTGCCAGCAGTGGGGGTAGCAGCTACAATGAGCAGTTCTTC. Encoded protein: CASSGGSSYNEQFF.

The chain joins TRBV10-2 to TRBJ2-1; 8 bases map to TRBD1. Trimming cost V 6 bases and J 2 bases; bases outside gene matches: 6. The germline gives CDR1 WSHSY, CDR2 SAAADI. CDR3 length: 15 amino acids. CDR3 DNA: TGCGCCAGCAGGGTAAGGACAGGGCCCTACAATGAGCAGTTCTTC. It yields the protein CASRVRTGPYNEQFF.

The CDR3 DNA sequence: TGTGCCAGTCTAGCATCCCTAGCGGGTGAGCAGTTCTTC. Protein: CASLASLAGEQFF. The rearrangement links TRBV25-1 to TRBJ2-1; 8 nucleotides match TRBD2. There are 13 residues in the CDR3. Germline loops: CDR1 MGHDK, CDR2 SYGVNS. V dropped 9 bases and J dropped 9; count of bases not matched to a gene: 10.

This chain uses TRBV7-6 with TRBJ2-1, with 9 bases fitting TRBD2. The junction had 17 bases not matched to a gene; V was cut back by 5 bases and J by 12 bases. This CDR3 is built from 16 residues. Germline CDR1 and CDR2: SGHVS and FNYEAQ. The CDR3 sequence: CASSLMGLAGREGQFF. In DNA form, the CDR3 reads TGTGCCAGCAGCCTAATGGGTCTAGCGGGGCGGGAAGGGCAGTTCTTC. The complete variable domain, with remaining parts taken from reference TRBV7-6 and TRBJ2-1, reads GAGVSQSPRYKVTKRGQDVALRCDPISGHVSLYWYRQALGQGPEFLTYFNYEAQQDKSGLPNDRFSAERPEGSISTLTIQRTEQRDSAMYRCASSLMGLAGREGQFFGPGTRLTVL.

CDR3 sequence reads: CASSQASGRGLADTQYF. The CDR3, as DNA: TGCGCCAGCAGCCAAGCCAGCGGGAGGGGGCTGGCAGATACGCAGTATTTT. The gene calls are TRBV4-3 and TRBJ2-3, with 10 bases aligning to TRBD2. The V gene end was trimmed by 1 base and the J gene end by 4 bases; junction bases not matched to a gene: 8. The germline gives CDR1 LGHNA, CDR2 YSLEER. The CDR3 runs to 17 residues.

The chain is built from TRBV25-1 and TRBJ2-7; 8 bases are shared with TRBD2. The junction had 13 bases not matched to a gene; V was cut back by 0 bases and J by 3 bases. Germline V gene lookup returns CDR1 MGHDK and CDR2 SYGVNS. This CDR3 spans 18 amino acids. CDR3 protein: CASSEYYPESGSIYEQYF. The CDR3 nucleotides read TGTGCCAGCAGTGAATATTACCCTGAAAGCGGGAGTATCTACGAGCAGTACTTC.

The V call is TRBV7-9, the J call TRBJ2-1; perhaps TRBD2 as D (5 bases). CDR1 and CDR2 from the germline V gene are SEHNR and FQNEAQ (reference sequence). V lost 4 bases and J 7 bases, leaving 17 bases between the germline ends. The CDR3 loop spans 15 amino acids. CDR3 coding DNA: TGTGCCAGCAGCTCAGCGGAGTTTACGTGGAATGAGCAGTTCTTC. It codes for CASSSAEFTWNEQFF.